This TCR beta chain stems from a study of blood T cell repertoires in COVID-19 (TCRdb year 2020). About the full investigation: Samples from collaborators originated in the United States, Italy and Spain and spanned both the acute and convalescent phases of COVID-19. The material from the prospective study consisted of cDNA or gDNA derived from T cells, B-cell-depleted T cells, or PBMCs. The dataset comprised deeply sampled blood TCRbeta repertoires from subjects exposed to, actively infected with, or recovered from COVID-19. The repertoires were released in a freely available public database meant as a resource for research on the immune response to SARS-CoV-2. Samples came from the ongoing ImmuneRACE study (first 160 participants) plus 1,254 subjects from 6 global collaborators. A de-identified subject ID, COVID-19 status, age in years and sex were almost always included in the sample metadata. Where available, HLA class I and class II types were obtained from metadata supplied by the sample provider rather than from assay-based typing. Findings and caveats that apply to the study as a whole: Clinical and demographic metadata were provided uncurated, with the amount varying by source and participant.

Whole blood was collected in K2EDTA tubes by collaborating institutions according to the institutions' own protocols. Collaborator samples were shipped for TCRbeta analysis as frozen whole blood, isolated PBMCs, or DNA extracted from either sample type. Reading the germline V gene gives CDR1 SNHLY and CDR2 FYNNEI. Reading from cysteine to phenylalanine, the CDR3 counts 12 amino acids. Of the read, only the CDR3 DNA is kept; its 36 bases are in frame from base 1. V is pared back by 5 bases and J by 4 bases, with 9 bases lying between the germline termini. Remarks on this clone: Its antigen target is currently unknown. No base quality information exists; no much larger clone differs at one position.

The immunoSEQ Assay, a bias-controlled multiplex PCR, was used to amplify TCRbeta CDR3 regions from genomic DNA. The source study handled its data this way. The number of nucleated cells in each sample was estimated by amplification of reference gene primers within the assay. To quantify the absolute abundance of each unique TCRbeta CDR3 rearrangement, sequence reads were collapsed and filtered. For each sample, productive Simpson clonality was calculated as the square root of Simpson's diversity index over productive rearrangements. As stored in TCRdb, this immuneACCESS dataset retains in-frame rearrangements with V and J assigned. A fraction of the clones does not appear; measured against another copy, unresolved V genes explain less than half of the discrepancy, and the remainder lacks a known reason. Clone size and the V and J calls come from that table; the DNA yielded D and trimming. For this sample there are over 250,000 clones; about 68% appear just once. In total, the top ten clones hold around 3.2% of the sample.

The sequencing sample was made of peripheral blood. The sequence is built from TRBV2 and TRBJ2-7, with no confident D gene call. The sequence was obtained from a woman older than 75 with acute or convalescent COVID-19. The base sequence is TGTGCCAGCAGTTACCATCTATACGAGCAGTACTTC. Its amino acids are CASSYHLYEQYF.